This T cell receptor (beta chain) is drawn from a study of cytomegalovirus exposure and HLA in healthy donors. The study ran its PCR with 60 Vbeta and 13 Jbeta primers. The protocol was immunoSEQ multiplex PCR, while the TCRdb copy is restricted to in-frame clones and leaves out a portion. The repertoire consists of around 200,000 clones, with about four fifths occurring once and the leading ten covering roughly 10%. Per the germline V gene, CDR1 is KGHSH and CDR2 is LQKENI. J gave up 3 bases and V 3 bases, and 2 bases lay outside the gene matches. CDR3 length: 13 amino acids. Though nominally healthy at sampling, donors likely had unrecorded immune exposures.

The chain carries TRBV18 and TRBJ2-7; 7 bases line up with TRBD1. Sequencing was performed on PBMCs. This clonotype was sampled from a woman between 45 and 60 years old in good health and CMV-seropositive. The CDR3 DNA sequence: TGTGCCAGCTCACCGGGACAGATCTACGAGCAGTACTTC. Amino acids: CASSPGQIYEQYF.